This TCR beta chain was profiled in a study of OX40 agonist ivuxolimab in advanced cancers. Broadly, across the study: Ivuxolimab, which targeted the costimulatory receptor OX40 (CD134), was an agonistic, fully human IgG2 monoclonal antibody. The point of sequencing TCRbeta in the periphery was to test whether ivuxolimab changed TCR sequence diversity and drove clonal T-cell expansion. Partial responses occurred in three dose-escalation patients: two with cutaneous melanoma and one with hepatocellular carcinoma. Patients were allowed to have had prior anti-PD-1, anti-PD-L1 or anti-CTLA-4 therapy, and more than 30% of the dose-escalation patients had previously received checkpoint inhibitors. Intravenous ivuxolimab was administered to patients every 2 weeks at six dose levels: 0.01, 0.1, 0.3, 1.5, 3 and 10 mg/kg. Of the roughly 52 patients in dose escalation, some 19 had hepatocellular carcinoma, about 15 had melanoma, 9 had renal cell carcinoma and 9 had head and neck cancer. The paper describes the monotherapy dose-escalation part (N ≈ 52 patients) of the phase I trial of ivuxolimab. In the dose-escalation cohort, 70% to 85% of patients were male, and the mean age was around 60 years, with a range of roughly 20 to 80. The investigation overall reported the following: The antigen specificity of the clonally expanded peripheral T cells was not determined. At doses from 0.1 to 3.0 mg/kg, clonal expansion was seen in both CD4+ and CD8+ blood T cells between baseline and week 6. Low levels of normalized T-cell clonal expansion were also seen in some patients who did not respond. In the 0.1-3.0 mg/kg groups, partial responders were among the patients with the lowest normalized peripheral clonal expansion, particularly in CD8+ T cells. After ivuxolimab, more expanded clones were found on average in CD8+ T cells than in CD4+ T cells.

To sequence the TCRbeta CDR3 region, genomic DNA was isolated from the sorted cells. The immunoSEQ Assay was used for sequencing of TCRbeta CDR3 regions. TCRdb holds this immuneACCESS table with in-frame rearrangements only. Some clones are missing; in checked studies, unresolved V genes explain under half, and the rest has no known cause. The sample table lists under 85,000 clones, 88% of them with a count of one. The ten top clones hold approximately 0.47% of the sample. The trial excluded patients who had a history of autoimmune disease or who were on systemic immunosuppression. In every dose cohort, peripheral blood was drawn for TCR sequencing at baseline, cycle 4 day 1, and cycle 7 day 1. The samples were taken from a phase I, first-in-human, multicenter, open-label dose-escalation trial of ivuxolimab. Adults with locally advanced or metastatic head and neck squamous cell, hepatocellular, melanoma or renal cell carcinoma were enrolled in the trial. Before TCR sequencing, CD4+ and CD8+ T cells were separately sorted from peripheral blood.

Reading from cysteine to phenylalanine, the CDR3 counts 12 amino acids. Of the read, only the CDR3 DNA is kept; its 36 bases are in frame from base 1. Reading the germline V gene gives CDR1 SQVTM and CDR2 ANQGSEA. A note on this clone: Its target antigen remains unknown. No much larger clone is present one base from it, and per-base qualities are unavailable.

The receptor comes from an adult with an advanced solid tumor such as melanoma, head and neck, liver or kidney cancer. This receptor chain uses TRBV29-1 and TRBJ2-5; TRBD2 is perhaps the D gene, given 7 matching bases. Sequencing used CD4+ or CD8+ T cells sorted from blood, obtained in a trial of the OX40 agonist ivuxolimab. The CDR3 has the sequence CAGGRGTETQYF. Here is the DNA: TGCGCCGGGGGGCGCGGAACTGAGACCCAGTACTTC.